A selection of T cell receptor beta chains follows, all from one sample in a study of T cells in Graves' hyperthyroidism and ophthalmopathy. TCRdb used MiXCR to reprocess the multiplex PCR reads, holding one entry per CDR3 protein. Here the sample spans under 200,000 distinct CDR3 sequences, 9.4% being singletons. The specimen sequenced was blood. These receptors came from a woman younger than 35 with Graves' hyperthyroidism that later progressed to Graves' ophthalmopathy. Both conserved end residues are part of each CDR3. D genes are given only for firm matches. Some rows mark clone size as missing; the rest say once, few, many or name a class of expanded clone.

>TRBV7-2|many|TRBJ2-2|NA|14
TGTGCCAGCAGCGGGGGGCTGGGCACCGGGGAGCTGTTTTTT
CASSGGLGTGELFF
>TRBV28|many|TRBJ2-2|NA|14
TGTGCCAGCAGCCCCCGGACGGCCTATGGGGAGCTGTTTTTT
CASSPRTAYGELFF
>TRBV6-1|many|TRBJ1-1|NA|14
TGTGCCAGCAGTGAAATTCGGTTGAACACTGAAGCTTTCTTT
CASSEIRLNTEAFF
>TRBV19|many|TRBJ1-1|NA|13
TGTGCCACCTCCGATGGGCTGAACACTGAAGCTTTCTTT
CATSDGLNTEAFF
>TRBV5-1|NA|TRBJ2-3|NA|15
TGCGCCAGCAGCTTGTGGGCGGGCGGCACAGATACGCAGTATTTT
CASSLWAGGTDTQYF
>TRBV19|many|TRBJ1-5|NA|17
TGTGCCAGTAGTATTCGGGGACAAACAGCTAGCAATCAGCCCCAGCATTTT
CASSIRGQTASNQPQHF
>TRBV7-9|many|TRBJ2-7|NA|15
TGTGCCAGCAGCTTACAACAGGGATCTGCGTACGAGCAGTACTTC
CASSLQQGSAYEQYF
>TRBV20-1|few|TRBJ2-5|NA|15
TGCAGTGCTAGTTCCCTGGGGGCGGGACAAGAGACCCAGTACTTC
CSASSLGAGQETQYF
>TRBV5-6|NA|TRBJ2-7|NA|14
TGTGCCAGCAGCTTCGTCGGAAATTCCTACGAGCAGTACTTC
CASSFVGNSYEQYF
>TRBV27|few|TRBJ1-5|NA|15
TGTGCCAGCAGTTTATCGGGCCGGAGGAATCAGCCCCAGCATTTT
CASSLSGRRNQPQHF
>TRBV29-1|many|TRBJ1-3|NA|12
TGCAGCGTTGTGGTCCCTGGAAACACCATATATTTT
CSVVVPGNTIYF
>TRBV5-8|few|TRBJ2-1|TRBD2|15
TGTGCCAGCAGCACCGGGCTAGCGGGGAGCAATGAGCAGTTCTTC
CASSTGLAGSNEQFF
>TRBV6-1|NA|TRBJ1-2|NA|16
TGTGCCAGCACCCGGGGGGGGGGGGCGGGGAACTATGGCTACACCTTC
CASTRGGGAGNYGYTF
>TRBV11-2|many|TRBJ2-7|TRBD1|14
TGTGCCAGCGGACCCGGGACAGGGTCCTACGAGCAGTACTTC
CASGPGTGSYEQYF
>TRBV9|many|TRBJ2-7|NA|14
TGTGCCAGCAGCGTTTCCGGATCTGGACGAGAGCAGTACTTC
CASSVSGSGREQYF
>TRBV7-9|many|TRBJ2-1|NA|18
TGTGCCAGCAGCCCTAGAATGGGGAACAGGGCATCCTACAATGAGCAGTTCTTC
CASSPRMGNRASYNEQFF
>TRBV2|many|TRBJ2-1|NA|16
TGTGCCAGCAGACCCCCACAGGGAGGCTCCTACAATGAGCAGTTCTTC
CASRPPQGGSYNEQFF
>TRBV20-1|many|TRBJ2-5|TRBD2|15
TGCAGTGCTAGAGGGCTAGCGGGAGATTCGGAGACCCAGTACTTC
CSARGLAGDSETQYF